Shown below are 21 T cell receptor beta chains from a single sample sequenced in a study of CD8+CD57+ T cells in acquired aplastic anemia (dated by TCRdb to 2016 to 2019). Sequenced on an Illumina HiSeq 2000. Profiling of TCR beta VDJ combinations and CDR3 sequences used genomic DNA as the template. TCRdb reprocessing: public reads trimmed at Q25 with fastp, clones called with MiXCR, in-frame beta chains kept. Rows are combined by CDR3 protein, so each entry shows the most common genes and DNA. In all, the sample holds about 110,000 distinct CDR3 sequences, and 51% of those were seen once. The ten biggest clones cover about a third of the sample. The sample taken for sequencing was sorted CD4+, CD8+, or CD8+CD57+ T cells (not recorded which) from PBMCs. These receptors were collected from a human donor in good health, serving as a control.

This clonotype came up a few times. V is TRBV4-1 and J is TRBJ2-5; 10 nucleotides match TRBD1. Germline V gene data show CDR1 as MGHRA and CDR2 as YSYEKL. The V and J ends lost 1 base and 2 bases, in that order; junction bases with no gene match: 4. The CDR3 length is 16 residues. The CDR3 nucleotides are TGCGCCAGCAGCCAAGTTGGGGGACAGGGGCAAGAGACCCAGTACTTC. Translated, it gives CASSQVGGQGQETQYF.

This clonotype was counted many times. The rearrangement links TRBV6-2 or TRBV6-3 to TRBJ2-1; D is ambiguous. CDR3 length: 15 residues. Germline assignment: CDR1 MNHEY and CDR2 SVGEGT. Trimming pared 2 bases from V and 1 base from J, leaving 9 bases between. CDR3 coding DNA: TGTGCCAGCAGTTACGGCTGTGCTTCCTACAATGAGCAGTTCTTC. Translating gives CASSYGCASYNEQFF.

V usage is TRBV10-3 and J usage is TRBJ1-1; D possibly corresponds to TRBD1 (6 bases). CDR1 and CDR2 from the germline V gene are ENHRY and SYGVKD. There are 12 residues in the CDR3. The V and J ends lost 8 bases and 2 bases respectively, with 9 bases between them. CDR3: CAIGGANTEAFF. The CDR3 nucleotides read TGTGCCATCGGGGGGGCTAACACTGAAGCTTTCTTT.

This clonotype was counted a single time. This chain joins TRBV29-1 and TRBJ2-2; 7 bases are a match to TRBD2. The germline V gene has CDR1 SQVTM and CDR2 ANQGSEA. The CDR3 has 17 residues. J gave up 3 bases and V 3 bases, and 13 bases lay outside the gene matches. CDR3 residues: CSVDGGVWAGYTGELFF. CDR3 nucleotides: TGCAGCGTTGATGGGGGGGTCTGGGCTGGCTACACCGGGGAGCTGTTTTTT.

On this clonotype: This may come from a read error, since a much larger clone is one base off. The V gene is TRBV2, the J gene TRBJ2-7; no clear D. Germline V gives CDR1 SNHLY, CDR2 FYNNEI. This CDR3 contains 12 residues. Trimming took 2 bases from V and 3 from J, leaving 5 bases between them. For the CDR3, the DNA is TGTGCCAGCAGTGAAAACGGCTACGAGCAGTACTTC. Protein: CASSENGYEQYF.

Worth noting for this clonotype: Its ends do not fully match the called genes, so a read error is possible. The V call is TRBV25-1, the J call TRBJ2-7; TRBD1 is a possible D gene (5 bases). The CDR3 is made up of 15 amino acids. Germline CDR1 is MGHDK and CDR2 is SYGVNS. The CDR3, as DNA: TGTGCCTGCAGTGCCCAGGGCGCAAACTACTACGAGCAGTACTTC. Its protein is CACSAQGANYYEQYF.

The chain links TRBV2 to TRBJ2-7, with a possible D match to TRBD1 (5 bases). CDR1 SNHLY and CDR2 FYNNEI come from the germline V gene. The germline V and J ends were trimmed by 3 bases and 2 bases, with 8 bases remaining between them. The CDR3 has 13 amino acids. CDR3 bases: TGTGCCAGCAGTGAGGGGCAGCCCTACGAGCAGTACTTC. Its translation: CASSEGQPYEQYF. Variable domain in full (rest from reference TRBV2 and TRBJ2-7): EPEVTQTPSHQVTQMGQEVILRCVPISNHLYFYWYRQILGQKVEFLVSFYNNEISEKSEIFDDQFSVERPDGSNFTLKIRSTKLEDSAMYFCASSEGQPYEQYFGPGTRLTVT.

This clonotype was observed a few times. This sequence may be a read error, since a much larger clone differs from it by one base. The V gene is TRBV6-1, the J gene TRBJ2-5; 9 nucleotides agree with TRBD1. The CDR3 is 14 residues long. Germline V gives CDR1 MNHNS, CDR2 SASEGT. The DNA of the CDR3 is TGTGTCAGCAGTGAGTGGACAGGGGAAGAGACCCAGTACTTC. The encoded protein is CVSSEWTGEETQYF.

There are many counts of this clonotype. In nucleotides, the CDR3 is TGTGCCAGCAGGGGGACTAGCGGGGTCCCAGATACGCAGTATTTT. This gives the protein CASRGTSGVPDTQYF. The rearrangement uses TRBV12-3 or TRBV12-4 and TRBJ2-3; TRBD2 matches at 13 bases. This CDR3 is built from 15 residues. The V gene end was trimmed by 6 bases and the J gene end by 4 bases; junction bases not matched to a gene: 4.

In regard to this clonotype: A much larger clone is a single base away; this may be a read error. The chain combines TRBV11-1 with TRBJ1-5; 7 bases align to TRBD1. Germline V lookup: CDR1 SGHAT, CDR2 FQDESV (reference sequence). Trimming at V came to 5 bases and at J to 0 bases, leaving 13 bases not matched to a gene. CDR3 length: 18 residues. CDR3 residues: CASSVAGMTGFSNQPQHF. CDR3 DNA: TGTGCCAGCAGCGTCGCGGGAATGACAGGGTTTAGCAATCAGCCCCAGCATTTT. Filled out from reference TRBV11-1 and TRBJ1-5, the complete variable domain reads EAEVAQSPRYKITEKSQAVAFWCDPISGHATLYWYRQILGQGPELLVQFQDESVVDDSQLPKDRFSAERLKGVDSTLKIQPAELGDSAMYLCASSVAGMTGFSNQPQHFGDGTRLSIL.

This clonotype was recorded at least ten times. The CDR3 nucleotides read TGTGCCAGCAGCCAAGGGCAGTTCAACTACGAGCAGTACTTC. It codes for CASSQGQFNYEQYF. The chain uses TRBV4-2 and TRBJ2-7, with D hard to call. The V and J ends lost 1 base and 3 bases respectively, with 10 bases between them. This CDR3 contains 14 residues. CDR1 and CDR2 from the germline V gene are LGHNA and YNFKEQ.

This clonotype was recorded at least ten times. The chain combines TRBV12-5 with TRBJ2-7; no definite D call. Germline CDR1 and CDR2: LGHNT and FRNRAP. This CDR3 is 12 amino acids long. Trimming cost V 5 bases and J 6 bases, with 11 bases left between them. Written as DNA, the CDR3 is TGTGCTAGTGGTCTAGGGCTATCCGAGCAGTACTTC. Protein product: CASGLGLSEQYF.

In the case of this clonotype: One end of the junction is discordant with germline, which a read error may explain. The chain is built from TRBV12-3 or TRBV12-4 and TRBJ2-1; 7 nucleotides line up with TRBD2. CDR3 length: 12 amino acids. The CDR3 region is CACSPPAGEQFF. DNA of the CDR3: TGTGCCTGCAGTCCCCCAGCGGGGGAGCAGTTCTTC.

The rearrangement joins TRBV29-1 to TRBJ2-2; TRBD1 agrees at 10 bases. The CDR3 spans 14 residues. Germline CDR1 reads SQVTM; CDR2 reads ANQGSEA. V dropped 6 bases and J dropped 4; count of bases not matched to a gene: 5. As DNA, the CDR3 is TGCAGCGTCCGTCGGACAGGGGGCACCGGGGAGCTGTTTTTT. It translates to CSVRRTGGTGELFF.

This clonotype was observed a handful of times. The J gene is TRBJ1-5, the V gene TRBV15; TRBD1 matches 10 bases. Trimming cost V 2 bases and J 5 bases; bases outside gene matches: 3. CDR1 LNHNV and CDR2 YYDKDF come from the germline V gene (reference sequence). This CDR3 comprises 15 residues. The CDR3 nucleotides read TGTGCCACCAGCAGAACCGGACAGGGGGATCAGCCCCAGCATTTT. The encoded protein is CATSRTGQGDQPQHF.

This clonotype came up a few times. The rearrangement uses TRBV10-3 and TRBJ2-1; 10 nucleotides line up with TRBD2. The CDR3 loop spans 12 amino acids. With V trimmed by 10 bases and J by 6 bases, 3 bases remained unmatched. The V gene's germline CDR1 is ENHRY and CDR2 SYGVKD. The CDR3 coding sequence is TGTGCCACGCGGACTAGCGGCAATGAGCAGTTCTTC. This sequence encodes CATRTSGNEQFF.

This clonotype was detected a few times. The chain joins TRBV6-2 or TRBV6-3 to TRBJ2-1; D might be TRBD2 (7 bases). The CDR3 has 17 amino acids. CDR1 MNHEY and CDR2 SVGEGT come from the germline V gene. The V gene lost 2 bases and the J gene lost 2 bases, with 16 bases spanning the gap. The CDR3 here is CASSYGGGGSPYNEQFF. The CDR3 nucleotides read TGTGCCAGCAGTTACGGGGGCGGGGGCTCTCCCTACAATGAGCAGTTCTTC.

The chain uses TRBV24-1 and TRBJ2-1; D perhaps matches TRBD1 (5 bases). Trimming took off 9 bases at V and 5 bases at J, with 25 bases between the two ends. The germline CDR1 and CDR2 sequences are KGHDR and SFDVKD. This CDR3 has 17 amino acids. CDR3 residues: CATLGPPRGKGHNEQFF. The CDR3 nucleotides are TGTGCCACCCTAGGACCGCCTAGGGGTAAGGGGCACAATGAGCAGTTCTTC.

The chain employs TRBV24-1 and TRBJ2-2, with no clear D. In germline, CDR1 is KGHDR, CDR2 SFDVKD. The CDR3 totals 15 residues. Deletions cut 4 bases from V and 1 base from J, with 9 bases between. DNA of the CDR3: TGTGCCACCAGTGAAGGACCCAGGAACACCGGGGAGCTGTTTTTT. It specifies CATSEGPRNTGELFF.

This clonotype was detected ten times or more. This CDR3 is CASMSRGYYEQYF. The DNA for the CDR3 is TGTGCCAGCATGAGTAGGGGCTATTACGAGCAGTACTTC. The chain combines TRBV27 with TRBJ2-7; a possible D gene is TRBD1 (5 bases). Trimming took off 7 bases at V and 4 bases at J, with 14 bases between the two ends. The CDR3 spans 13 residues. Germline assignment: CDR1 MNHEY and CDR2 SMNVEV (reference sequence).

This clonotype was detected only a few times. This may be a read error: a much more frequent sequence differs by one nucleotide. The CDR3 nucleotides read TGTGCCAGCATTTCCGGAGATAGCAATCAGCCCCAGCGTTTT. Translated, it gives CASISGDSNQPQRF. The chain links TRBV6-5 to TRBJ1-5; no clear D. The germline gives CDR1 MNHEY, CDR2 SVGAGI. This CDR3 contains 14 residues.